This TCR beta chain was captured in a study of shared clonotypes between healthy human individuals. The CDR3 runs 16 residues. Trimming removed 0 bases from V and 4 bases from J; junction bases left unmatched: 0. CDR1 is KGHSH, CDR2 LQKENI, per germline. Study findings and constraints: Deeper or shallower sequencing was expected to change how clonotypes are shared among donors.

TCRdb's copy holds only in-frame clones and misses some; the assay was immunoSEQ multiplex PCR. The sample gives a few hundred thousand clones, 77% of which show up once; more than 10% is in the top ten. Concerning this clone: Its antigen remains unknown.

This TCR was sampled from a woman in her thirties or forties in good health. Some clones in this sample may be carry-over from other donors' samples. The source material was PBMCs. This sequence joins TRBV18 and TRBJ2-1; 13 nucleotides agree with TRBD2. The CDR3 is CASSPPGLAGYNEQFF. CDR3 nucleotide sequence: TGTGCCAGCTCACCACCGGGACTAGCGGGATACAATGAGCAGTTCTTC.